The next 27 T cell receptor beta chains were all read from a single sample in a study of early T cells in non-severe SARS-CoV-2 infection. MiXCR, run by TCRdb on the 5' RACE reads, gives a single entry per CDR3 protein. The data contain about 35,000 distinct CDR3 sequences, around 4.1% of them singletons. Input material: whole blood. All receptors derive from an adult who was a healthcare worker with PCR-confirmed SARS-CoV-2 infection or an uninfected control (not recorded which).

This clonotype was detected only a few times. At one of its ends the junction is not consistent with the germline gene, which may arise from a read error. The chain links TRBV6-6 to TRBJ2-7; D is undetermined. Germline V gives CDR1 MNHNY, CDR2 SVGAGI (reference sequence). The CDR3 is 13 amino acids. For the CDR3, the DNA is TGTGCCAGCAGTTACTCGTTAATCTCCGAGGACCACTTC. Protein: CASSYSLISEDHF.

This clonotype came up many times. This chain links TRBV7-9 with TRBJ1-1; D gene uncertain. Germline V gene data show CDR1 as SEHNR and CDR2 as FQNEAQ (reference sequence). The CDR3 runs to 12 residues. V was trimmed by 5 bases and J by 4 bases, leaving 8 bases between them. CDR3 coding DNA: TGTGCCAGCAGCAGATTAGGCACTGAAGCTTTCTTT. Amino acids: CASSRLGTEAFF.

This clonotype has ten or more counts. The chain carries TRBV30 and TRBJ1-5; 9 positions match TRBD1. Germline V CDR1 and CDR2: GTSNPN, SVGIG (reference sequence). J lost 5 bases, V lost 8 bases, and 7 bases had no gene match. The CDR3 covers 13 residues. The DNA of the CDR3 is TGTGCCGGGGGACAGGGAGGCGATCAGCCCCAGCATTTT. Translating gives CAGGQGGDQPQHF.

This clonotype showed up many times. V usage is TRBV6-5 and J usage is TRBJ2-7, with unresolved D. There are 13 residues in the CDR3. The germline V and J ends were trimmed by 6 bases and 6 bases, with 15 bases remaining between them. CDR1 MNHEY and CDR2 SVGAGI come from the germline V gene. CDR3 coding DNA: TGTGCCAGCAGACCAGGAAGCAGTCGCGAGCAGTACTTC. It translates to CASRPGSSREQYF.

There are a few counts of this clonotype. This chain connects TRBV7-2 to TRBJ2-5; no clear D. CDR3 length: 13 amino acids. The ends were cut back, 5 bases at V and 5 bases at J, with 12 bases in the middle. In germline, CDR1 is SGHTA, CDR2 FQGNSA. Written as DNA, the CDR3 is TGTGCCAGCAGCCCGTCTTTCCGGGAGACCCAGTACTTC. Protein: CASSPSFRETQYF.

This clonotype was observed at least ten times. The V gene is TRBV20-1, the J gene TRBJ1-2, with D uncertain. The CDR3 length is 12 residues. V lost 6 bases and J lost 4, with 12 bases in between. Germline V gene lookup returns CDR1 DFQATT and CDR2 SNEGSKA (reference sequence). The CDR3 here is CSAHDLFYGYTF. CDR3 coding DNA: TGCAGTGCCCACGACCTATTCTATGGCTACACCTTC.

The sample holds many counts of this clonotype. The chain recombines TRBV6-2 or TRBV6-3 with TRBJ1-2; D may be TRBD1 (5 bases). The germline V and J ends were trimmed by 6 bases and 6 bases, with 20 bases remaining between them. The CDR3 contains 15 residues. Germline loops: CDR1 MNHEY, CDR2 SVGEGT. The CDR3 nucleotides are TGTGCCAGCAGGACAGTCCTAGCCCCGATGGATGGCTACACCTTC. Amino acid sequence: CASRTVLAPMDGYTF.

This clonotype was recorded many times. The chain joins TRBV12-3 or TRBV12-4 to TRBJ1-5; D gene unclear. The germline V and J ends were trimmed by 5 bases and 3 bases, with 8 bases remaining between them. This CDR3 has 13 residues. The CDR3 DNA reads TGTGCCAGCAGTAAGGCTTTCAATCAGCCCCAGCATTTT. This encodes CASSKAFNQPQHF.

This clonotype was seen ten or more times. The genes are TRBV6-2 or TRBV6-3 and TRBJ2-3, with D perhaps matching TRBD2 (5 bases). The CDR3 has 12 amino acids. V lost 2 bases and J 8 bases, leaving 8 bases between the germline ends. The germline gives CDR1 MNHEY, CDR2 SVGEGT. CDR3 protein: CASSYLRATQYF. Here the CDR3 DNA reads TGTGCCAGCAGTTACCTGCGGGCTACGCAGTATTTT.

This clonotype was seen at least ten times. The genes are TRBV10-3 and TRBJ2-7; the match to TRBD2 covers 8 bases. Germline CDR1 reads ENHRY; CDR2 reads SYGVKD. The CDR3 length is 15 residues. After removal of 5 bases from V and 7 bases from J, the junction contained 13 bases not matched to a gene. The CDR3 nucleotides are TGTGCCATCAGTTCGAGAGCGGGGGACCGGTTGGAGCAGTACTTC. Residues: CAISSRAGDRLEQYF.

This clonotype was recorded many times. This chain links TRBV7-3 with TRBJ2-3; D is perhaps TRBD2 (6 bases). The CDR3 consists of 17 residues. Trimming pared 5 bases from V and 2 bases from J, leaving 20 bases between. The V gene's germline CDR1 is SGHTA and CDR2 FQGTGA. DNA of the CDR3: TGTGCCAGCAGCGCCCGGGGCGGGCGGGGTTACACAGATACGCAGTATTTT. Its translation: CASSARGGRGYTDTQYF.

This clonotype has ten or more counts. CDR3 loop: CASSLVLGAGGSYEQYF. CDR3 in DNA: TGTGCCAGCAGTTTAGTCCTAGGAGCCGGGGGATCCTACGAGCAGTACTTC. This chain uses TRBV28 with TRBJ2-7, with D possibly being TRBD2 (6 bases). V was pared by 2 bases and J by 1 base, with 18 bases between. Germline V gene lookup returns CDR1 MDHEN and CDR2 SYDVKM. The CDR3 contains 17 residues.

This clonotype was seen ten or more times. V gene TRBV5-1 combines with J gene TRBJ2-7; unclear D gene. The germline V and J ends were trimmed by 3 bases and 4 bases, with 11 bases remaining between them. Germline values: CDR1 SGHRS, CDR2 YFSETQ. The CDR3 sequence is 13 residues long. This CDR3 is CASSWMQAYEQYF. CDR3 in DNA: TGCGCCAGCAGCTGGATGCAGGCGTACGAGCAGTACTTC.

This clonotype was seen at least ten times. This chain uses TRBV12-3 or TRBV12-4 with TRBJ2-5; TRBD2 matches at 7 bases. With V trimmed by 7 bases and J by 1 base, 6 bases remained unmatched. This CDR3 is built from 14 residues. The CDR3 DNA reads TGTGCCAGCAACCAGCGGGGCCTCCAAGAGACCCAGTACTTC. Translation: CASNQRGLQETQYF.

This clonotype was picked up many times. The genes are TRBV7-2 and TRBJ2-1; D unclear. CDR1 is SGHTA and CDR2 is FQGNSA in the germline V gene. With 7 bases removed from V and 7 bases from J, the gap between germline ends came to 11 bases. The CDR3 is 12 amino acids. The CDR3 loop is CASTIPGNEQFF. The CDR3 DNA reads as TGTGCCAGCACCATCCCCGGGAATGAGCAGTTCTTC.

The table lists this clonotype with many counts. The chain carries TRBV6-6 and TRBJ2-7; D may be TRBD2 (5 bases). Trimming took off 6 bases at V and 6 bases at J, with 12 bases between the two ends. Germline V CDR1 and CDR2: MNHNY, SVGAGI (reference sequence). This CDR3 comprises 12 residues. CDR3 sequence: CASSPSPLEQYF. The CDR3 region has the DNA TGTGCCAGCAGCCCTAGCCCTCTCGAGCAGTACTTC.

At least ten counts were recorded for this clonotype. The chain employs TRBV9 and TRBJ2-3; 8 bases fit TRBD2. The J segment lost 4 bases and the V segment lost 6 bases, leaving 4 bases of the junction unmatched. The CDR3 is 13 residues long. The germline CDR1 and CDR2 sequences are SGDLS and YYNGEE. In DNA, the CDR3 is TGTGCCAGCACTCTGCGGGAGGCAGATACGCAGTATTTT. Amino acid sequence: CASTLREADTQYF.

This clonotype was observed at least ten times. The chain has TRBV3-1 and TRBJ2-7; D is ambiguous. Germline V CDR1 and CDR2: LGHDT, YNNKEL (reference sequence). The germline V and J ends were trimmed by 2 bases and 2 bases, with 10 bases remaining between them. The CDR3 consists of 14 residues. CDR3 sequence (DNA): TGTGCCAGCAGCCAACTGCCAGGTACCTACGAGCAGTACTTC. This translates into CASSQLPGTYEQYF.

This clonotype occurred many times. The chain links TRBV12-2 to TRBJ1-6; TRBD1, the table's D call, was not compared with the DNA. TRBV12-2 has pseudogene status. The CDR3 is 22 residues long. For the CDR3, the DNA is TGTGCAAGTCGCTTACATACCGGGTTCTTAAAAAGGAGGCCCTCCTATAATTCACCCCTCCACTTT. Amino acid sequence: CASRLHTGFLKRRPSYNSPLHF.

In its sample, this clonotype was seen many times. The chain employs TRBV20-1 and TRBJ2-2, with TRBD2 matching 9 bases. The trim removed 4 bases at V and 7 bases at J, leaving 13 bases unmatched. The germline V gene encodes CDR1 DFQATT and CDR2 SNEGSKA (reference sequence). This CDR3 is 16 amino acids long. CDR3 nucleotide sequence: TGCAGTGCTACTACCGGCGGGAGGGCCATCGGCGGGGAGCTGTTTTTT. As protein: CSATTGGRAIGGELFF.

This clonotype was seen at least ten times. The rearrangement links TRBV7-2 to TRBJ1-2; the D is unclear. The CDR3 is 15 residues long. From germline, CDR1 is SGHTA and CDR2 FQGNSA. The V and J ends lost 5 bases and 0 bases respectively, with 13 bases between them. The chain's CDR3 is CASSPDRRANYGYTF. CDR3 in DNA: TGTGCCAGCAGCCCTGATAGGCGGGCTAACTATGGCTACACCTTC.

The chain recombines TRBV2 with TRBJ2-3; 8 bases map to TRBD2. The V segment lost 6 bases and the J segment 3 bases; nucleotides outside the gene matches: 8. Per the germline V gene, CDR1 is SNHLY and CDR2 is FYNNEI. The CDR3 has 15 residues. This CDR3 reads CASSVTGGPTDTQYF. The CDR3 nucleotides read TGTGCCAGCAGCGTAACGGGGGGGCCTACAGATACGCAGTATTTT.

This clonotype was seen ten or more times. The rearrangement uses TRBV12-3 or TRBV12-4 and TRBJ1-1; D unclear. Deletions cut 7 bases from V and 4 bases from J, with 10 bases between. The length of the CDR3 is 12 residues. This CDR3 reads CASTRGSTEAFF. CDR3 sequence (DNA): TGTGCCAGCACCCGGGGAAGCACTGAAGCTTTCTTT.

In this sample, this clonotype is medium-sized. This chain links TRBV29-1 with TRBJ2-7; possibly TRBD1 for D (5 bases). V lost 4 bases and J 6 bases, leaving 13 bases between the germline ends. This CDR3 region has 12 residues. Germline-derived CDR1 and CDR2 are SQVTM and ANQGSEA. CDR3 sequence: CSVVQGLGEQYF. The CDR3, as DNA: TGCAGCGTTGTCCAGGGCCTGGGCGAGCAGTACTTC.

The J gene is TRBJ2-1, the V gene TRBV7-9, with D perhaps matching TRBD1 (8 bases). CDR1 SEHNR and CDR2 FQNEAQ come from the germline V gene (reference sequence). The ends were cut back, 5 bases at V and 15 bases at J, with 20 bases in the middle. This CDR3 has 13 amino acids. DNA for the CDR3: TGTGCCAGCAGCGCCGGACAGGGAGGGCCAGGGTTCTTC. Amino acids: CASSAGQGGPGFF.

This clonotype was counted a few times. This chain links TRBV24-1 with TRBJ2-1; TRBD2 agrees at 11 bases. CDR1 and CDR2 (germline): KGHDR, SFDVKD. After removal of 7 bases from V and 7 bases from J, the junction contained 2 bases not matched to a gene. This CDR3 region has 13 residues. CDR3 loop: CATRTSGVNEQFF. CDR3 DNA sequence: TGTGCCACCAGGACTAGCGGGGTTAATGAGCAGTTCTTC.

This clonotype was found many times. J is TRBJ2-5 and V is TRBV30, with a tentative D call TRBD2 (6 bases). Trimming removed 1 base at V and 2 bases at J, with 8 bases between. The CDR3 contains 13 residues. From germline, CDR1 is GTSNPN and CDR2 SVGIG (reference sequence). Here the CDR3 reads CAWSGTTQETQYF. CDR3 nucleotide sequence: TGTGCCTGGAGTGGGACTACTCAAGAGACCCAGTACTTC.